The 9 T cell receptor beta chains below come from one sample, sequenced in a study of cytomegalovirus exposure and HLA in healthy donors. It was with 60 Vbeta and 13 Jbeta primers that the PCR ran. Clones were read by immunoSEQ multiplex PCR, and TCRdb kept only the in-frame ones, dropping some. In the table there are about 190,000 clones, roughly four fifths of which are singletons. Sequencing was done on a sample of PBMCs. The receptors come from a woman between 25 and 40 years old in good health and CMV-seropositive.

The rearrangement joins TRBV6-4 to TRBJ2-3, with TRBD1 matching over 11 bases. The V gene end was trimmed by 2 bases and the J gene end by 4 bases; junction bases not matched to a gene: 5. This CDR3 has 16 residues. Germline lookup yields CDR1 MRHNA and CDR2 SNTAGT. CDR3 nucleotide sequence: TGTGCCAGCAGTGACCGAGCGGGACAGGGGGCAGATACGCAGTATTTT. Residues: CASSDRAGQGADTQYF.

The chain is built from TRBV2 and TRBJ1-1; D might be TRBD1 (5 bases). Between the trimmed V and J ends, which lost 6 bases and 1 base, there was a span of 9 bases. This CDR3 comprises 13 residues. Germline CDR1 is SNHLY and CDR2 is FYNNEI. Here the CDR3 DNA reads TGTGCCAGCAGGACAGAAACGAACACTGAAGCTTTCTTT. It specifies CASRTETNTEAFF.

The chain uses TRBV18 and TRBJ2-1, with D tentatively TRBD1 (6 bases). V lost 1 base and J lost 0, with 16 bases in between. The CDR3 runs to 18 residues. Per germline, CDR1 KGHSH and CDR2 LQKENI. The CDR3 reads CASSPQRAGADSYNEQFF. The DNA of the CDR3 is TGTGCCAGCTCACCACAAAGGGCAGGGGCCGACTCCTACAATGAGCAGTTCTTC.

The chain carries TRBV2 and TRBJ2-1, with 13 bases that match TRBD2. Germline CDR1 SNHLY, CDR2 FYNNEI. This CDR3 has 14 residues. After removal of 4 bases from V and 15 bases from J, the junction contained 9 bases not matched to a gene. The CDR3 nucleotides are TGTGCCAGCAGTGTGGAACTAGCGGGAGGGAATGCGTTCTTC. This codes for CASSVELAGGNAFF. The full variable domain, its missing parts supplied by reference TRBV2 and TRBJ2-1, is EPEVTQTPSHQVTQMGQEVILRCVPISNHLYFYWYRQILGQKVEFLVSFYNNEISEKSEIFDDQFSVERPDGSNFTLKIRSTKLEDSAMYFCASSVELAGGNAFFGPGTRLTVL.

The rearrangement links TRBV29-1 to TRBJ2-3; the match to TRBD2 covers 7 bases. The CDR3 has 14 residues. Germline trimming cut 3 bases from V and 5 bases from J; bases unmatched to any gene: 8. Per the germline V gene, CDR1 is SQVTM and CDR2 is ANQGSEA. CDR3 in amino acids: CSVDRVLAQDTQYF. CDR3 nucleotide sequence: TGCAGCGTTGACAGGGTACTAGCGCAAGATACGCAGTATTTT.

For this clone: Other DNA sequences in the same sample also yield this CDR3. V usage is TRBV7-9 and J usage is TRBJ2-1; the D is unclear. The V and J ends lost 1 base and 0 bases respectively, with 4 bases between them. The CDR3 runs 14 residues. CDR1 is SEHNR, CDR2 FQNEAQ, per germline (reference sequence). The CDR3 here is CASSLGSSYNEQFF. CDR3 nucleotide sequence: TGTGCCAGCAGCTTAGGGAGCTCCTACAATGAGCAGTTCTTC.

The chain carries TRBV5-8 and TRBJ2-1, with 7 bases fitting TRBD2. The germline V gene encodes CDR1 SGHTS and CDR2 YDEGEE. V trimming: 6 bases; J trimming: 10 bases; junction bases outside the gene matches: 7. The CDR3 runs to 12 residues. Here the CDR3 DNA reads TGTGCCAGCAAACTGACTAGCAGCGAGCAGTTCTTC. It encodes CASKLTSSEQFF. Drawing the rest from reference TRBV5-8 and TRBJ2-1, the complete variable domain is EAGVTQSPTHLIKTRGQQATLRCSPISGHTSVYWYQQALGLGLQFLLWYDEGEERNRGNFPPRFSGRQFPNYSSELNVNALELEDSALYLCASKLTSSEQFFGPGTRLTVL.

In DNA form, the CDR3 reads TGTGCCAGTAGTCTCGGTGCGGGCCAGACCCAGTACTTC. Translation: CASSLGAGQTQYF. The gene calls are TRBV19 and TRBJ2-5; D possibly corresponds to TRBD2 (5 bases). The ends were cut back, 5 bases at V and 6 bases at J, with 13 bases in the middle. Germline CDR1 LNHDA, CDR2 SQIVND (reference sequence). The CDR3 loop spans 13 amino acids.

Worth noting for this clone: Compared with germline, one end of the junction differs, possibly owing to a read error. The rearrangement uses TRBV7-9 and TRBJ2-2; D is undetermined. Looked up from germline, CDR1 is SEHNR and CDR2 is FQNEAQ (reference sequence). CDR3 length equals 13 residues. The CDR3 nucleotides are TGTTCCAGCAGCTTATTATTCGCCGGGGAGCTGTTTTTT. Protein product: CSSSLLFAGELFF.